The clone carrying this TCR beta chain came up once. Its antigen remains unidentified. Primers included in the PCR were 60 Vbeta and 13 Jbeta primers. In the authors' methods: Later analysis identified 88 million or so unique TCR beta chains, 10 million to 12 million shared. TCRdb's copy holds only in-frame clones and misses some; the assay was immunoSEQ multiplex PCR. Clone size and V and J calls were adopted from that table, with D and trimming inferred from the DNA. Found here are around 130,000 clones, under 85% of them singletons; the top ten hold 1.5% to 2%. The data are from a study of cytomegalovirus exposure and HLA in healthy donors. The study's findings and limits: Later analysis placed DRB1 highest and HLA-C lowest in TCR association rates, which differed by HLA locus. Earlier analysis yielded a pattern in which most TCR beta V segments were productive about 90% or about 30% of the time. It was reported in a later analysis that an Asian-associated ancestry cluster showed fewer N-insertions than the roughly 670-donor mean.

The V segment lost 2 bases and the J segment 4 bases; nucleotides outside the gene matches: 4. Germline-derived CDR1 and CDR2 are SEHNR and FQNEAQ (reference sequence). The CDR3 totals 14 residues. This chain joins TRBV7-9 and TRBJ1-1; TRBD1 agrees at 7 bases. Sequencing was performed on PBMCs. The sequence derives from a boy between 5 and 17 years old in good health and CMV-seronegative. The CDR3 nucleotides are TGTGCCAGCAGCTTAAAGGGGGCAAGCACTGAAGCTTTCTTT. Translation: CASSLKGASTEAFF.